The text below deals with one T cell receptor (beta chain). Antigen: not known. The data were obtained in a study of cytomegalovirus exposure and HLA in healthy donors. Study results and limitations: The study reported that TCR beta sequences accurately predicted HLA-A and HLA-B alleles in most subjects. Immune exposure information comprised only CMV serostatus. Altogether, 160 or so TCR beta chains were recorded as cytomegalovirus-associated. In the analysis, some V segments, TRBV6-2 and TRBV6-3 included, were excluded as indistinguishable.

CDR1 and CDR2 from the germline V gene are SGHAT and FQNNGV. The CDR3 runs 18 residues. V lost 5 bases and J 4 bases, leaving 25 bases between the germline ends. Amplification used 60 Vbeta primers and 13 Jbeta primers. Assay: immunoSEQ multiplex PCR; the TCRdb copy retains only in-frame clones and omits some. The sample lists 75,000 to 100,000 clones, under 85% occurring once. Sequencing was performed on PBMCs. The V and J genes are TRBV11-2 and TRBJ2-3; TRBD2 might be the D (7 bases). The TCR was taken from a woman aged 70-85 years in good health and CMV-seropositive. This chain's CDR3 is CASSHKSLRGGPPDTQYF. The CDR3 nucleotides read TGTGCCAGCAGCCACAAATCCTTGAGGGGGGGGCCTCCAGATACGCAGTATTTT.